A single sample is the source of the 9 T cell receptor beta chains below, sequenced in a study of T-cell memory formation after mild COVID-19. From the 5' RACE reads, TCRdb called clonotypes with MiXCR, one entry per CDR3 protein. Here the sample spans 200,000 to 250,000 distinct CDR3 sequences, under 30% being singletons. Sample: PBMCs or a T cell subset sorted from them (not recorded which). The source of these receptors is an adult woman who had mild COVID-19 (a few samples of this study predate the infection). Cell type and time point are not known.

The chain has TRBV12-3 or TRBV12-4 and TRBJ2-3, with D perhaps matching TRBD1 (5 bases). There are 15 residues in the CDR3. V shed 8 bases and J shed 14 bases, with 29 bases lying between them. CDR3: CASRTVDSADRDPYF. CDR3 nucleotide sequence: TGTGCCAGCCGGACCGTAGACAGCGCAGATAGAGATCCGTATTTT.

The chain recombines TRBV7-2 with TRBJ1-2, with 8 bases identical to TRBD1. CDR1 is SGHTA and CDR2 is FQGNSA in the germline V gene. CDR3 length equals 15 residues. J gave up 6 bases and V 4 bases, and 10 bases lay outside the gene matches. CDR3 DNA sequence: TGTGCCAGCAGCTCCTACCAGCAGACAGGGGATGGCTACACCTTC. Its protein product is CASSSYQQTGDGYTF.

The V and J genes are TRBV6-6 and TRBJ2-5, with 8 bases fitting TRBD1. Per the germline V gene, CDR1 is MNHNY and CDR2 is SVGAGI (reference sequence). V gave up 0 bases and J gave up 4 bases; unmatched junction bases: 7. This CDR3 has 16 residues. CDR3 residues: CASSYSGTGLRETQYF. For the CDR3, the DNA is TGTGCCAGCAGTTACTCCGGGACAGGACTTCGAGAGACCCAGTACTTC.

The J gene is TRBJ1-1, the V gene TRBV6-1; D remains unclear. The ends were cut back, 6 bases at V and 1 base at J, with 12 bases in the middle. Per germline, CDR1 MNHNS and CDR2 SASEGT. The CDR3 extends over 14 amino acids. In DNA form, the CDR3 reads TGTGCCAGCAGCTTACTTAAGGGGAACACTGAAGCTTTCTTT. It encodes CASSLLKGNTEAFF.

V is TRBV14 and J is TRBJ2-7; D perhaps matches TRBD2 (5 bases). Trimming removed 4 bases from V and 6 bases from J, with 16 bases in between. The germline gives CDR1 SGHDN, CDR2 FVKESK. This CDR3 has 14 residues. For the CDR3, the DNA is TGTGCCAGCAGCCTCCCCTCGGAGGTTTCCGAGCAGTACTTC. It codes for CASSLPSEVSEQYF.

This clonotype showed up just a few times. The rearrangement uses TRBV12-3 or TRBV12-4 and TRBJ1-1, with D maybe TRBD1 (5 bases). This CDR3 contains 14 residues. The V and J ends lost 6 bases and 1 base respectively, with 12 bases between them. The CDR3 reads CASSPRTQNTEAFF. CDR3 nucleotide sequence: TGTGCCAGCAGCCCCAGGACACAGAACACTGAAGCTTTCTTT.

The V gene is TRBV10-3, the J gene TRBJ2-1; no clear D gene. CDR1 is ENHRY, CDR2 SYGVKD, per germline. V was shortened by 6 bases and J by 4 bases, with 10 bases between the two germline ends. The CDR3 is 13 amino acids. The CDR3 region has the DNA TGTGCCATCAGCGGCACCTTATACAATGAGCAGTTCTTC. Its protein product is CAISGTLYNEQFF.

This clonotype was recorded a few times. The V call is TRBV24-1, the J call TRBJ2-7; 9 positions match TRBD1. Germline values: CDR1 KGHDR, CDR2 SFDVKD. The V gene end was trimmed by 5 bases and the J gene end by 6 bases; junction bases not matched to a gene: 10. This CDR3 comprises 15 residues. CDR3 sequence (DNA): TGTGCCACCAGTGGACAGGGGGGATTAAAGACCGAGCAGTACTTC. Amino acid sequence: CATSGQGGLKTEQYF.

This clonotype was seen more than once but under ten times. This chain connects TRBV7-9 to TRBJ2-7; D gene ambiguous. The ends were cut back, 4 bases at V and 4 bases at J, with 14 bases in the middle. The germline CDR1 and CDR2 sequences are SEHNR and FQNEAQ (reference sequence). The CDR3 has 14 residues. CDR3 in amino acids: CASSSYGVGYEQYF. CDR3 sequence (DNA): TGTGCCAGCAGCTCCTACGGCGTAGGATACGAGCAGTACTTC.